These 14 T cell receptor beta chains were sequenced from one sample in a study of blood T cell repertoires in COVID-19. Method: immunoSEQ multiplex PCR; TCRdb's copy keeps in-frame clones and lacks some. The sample shows around 20,000 clones, 86% of them seen only once. The sample consisted of peripheral blood. Receptors originate from a man between 65 and 79 years old with acute or convalescent COVID-19.

The genes are TRBV20-1 and TRBJ1-2; D might be TRBD1 (5 bases). V lost 0 bases to trimming and J lost 8 bases, with 7 bases between them. The germline V gene encodes CDR1 DFQATT and CDR2 SNEGSKA (reference sequence). The CDR3 totals 11 residues. The CDR3 is CSARDQGGYTF. In DNA form, the CDR3 reads TGCAGTGCTAGAGACCAGGGAGGCTACACCTTC.

The V gene is TRBV5-4, the J gene TRBJ2-1, with 12 bases fitting TRBD2. CDR1 is SGHNT, CDR2 YYREEE, per germline (reference sequence). The V and J ends lost 0 bases and 5 bases, in that order; junction bases with no gene match: 3. This CDR3 has 16 amino acids. This chain's CDR3 is CASSLALAGGNNEQFF. CDR3 sequence (DNA): TGTGCCAGCAGCTTGGCTCTAGCGGGAGGGAACAATGAGCAGTTCTTC.

The chain uses TRBV27 and TRBJ2-1; 7 bases map to TRBD1. V lost 6 bases to trimming and J lost 4 bases; unmatched junction nucleotides: 9. Germline CDR1 MNHEY, CDR2 SMNVEV (reference sequence). CDR3 length equals 15 residues. The CDR3 DNA reads TGTGCCAGCAGCATCCAGGGGGATATATACAATGAGCAGTTCTTC. It specifies CASSIQGDIYNEQFF.

The V gene is TRBV7-6, the J gene TRBJ2-2; tentatively, D is TRBD1 (6 bases). Between the trimmed V and J ends, which lost 8 bases and 1 base, there was a span of 17 bases. The CDR3 consists of 16 residues. Germline V gene lookup returns CDR1 SGHVS and CDR2 FNYEAQ. DNA of the CDR3: TGTGCCAGCTCAATAGAGACAGGCCTGAACACCGGGGAGCTGTTTTTT. Its protein is CASSIETGLNTGELFF.

The chain couples TRBV11-2 to TRBJ2-7; 10 nucleotides match TRBD2. The CDR3 has 16 amino acids. Germline values: CDR1 SGHAT, CDR2 FQNNGV. V gave up 5 bases and J gave up 6 bases; unmatched junction bases: 13. The CDR3 nucleotides are TGTGCCAGCAGCCCCCGGACTAGCGGTTGGGGTGTCGAGCAGTACTTC. This codes for CASSPRTSGWGVEQYF.

This chain joins TRBV3-1 (or the pseudogene TRBV3-2) and TRBJ2-2; 10 positions agree with TRBD2. Looked up from germline, CDR1 is LGHDT and CDR2 is YNNKEL (reference sequence). The CDR3 contains 14 residues. V shed 4 bases, J shed 6 bases, and the junction held 2 bases outside the gene matches. The chain's CDR3 is CASSLLAGAGELFF. The DNA of the CDR3 is TGTGCCAGCAGCCTTCTAGCGGGAGCCGGGGAGCTGTTTTTT.

J is TRBJ1-4 and V is TRBV5-4; D is possibly TRBD1 (6 bases). V was clipped by 0 bases and J by 0 bases, with 9 bases between them. Germline V gives CDR1 SGHNT, CDR2 YYREEE (reference sequence). The CDR3 consists of 16 residues. CDR3 sequence (DNA): TGTGCCAGCAGCTTGGCAGGGGCCGCAACTAATGAAAAACTGTTTTTT. The encoded protein is CASSLAGAATNEKLFF.

This clone has only one observation. The V call is TRBV6-5, the J call TRBJ1-1, with D possibly TRBD1 on 6 matching bases. V was pared by 8 bases and J by 1 base, with 17 bases between. In germline, CDR1 is MNHEY, CDR2 SVGAGI. This CDR3 spans 15 amino acids. DNA of the CDR3: TGTGCCAGCTCACGGCGGGGGGCAGGGAACACTGAAGCTTTCTTT. Its translation: CASSRRGAGNTEAFF.

The gene calls are TRBV7-6 and TRBJ2-1, with 13 bases fitting TRBD2. This CDR3 is 17 amino acids long. The junction had 10 bases not matched to a gene; V was cut back by 3 bases and J by 8 bases. The V gene's germline CDR1 is SGHVS and CDR2 FNYEAQ. DNA of the CDR3: TGTGCCAGCAGCTTGTATGGGACTAGCGGGATTGGGGATGAGCAGTTCTTC. Amino acid sequence: CASSLYGTSGIGDEQFF. Variable domain in full (rest from reference TRBV7-6 and TRBJ2-1): GAGVSQSPRYKVTKRGQDVALRCDPISGHVSLYWYRQALGQGPEFLTYFNYEAQQDKSGLPNDRFSAERPEGSISTLTIQRTEQRDSAMYRCASSLYGTSGIGDEQFFGPGTRLTVL.

The chain couples TRBV4-1 to TRBJ2-7; D may be TRBD1 (5 bases). CDR3 size: 17 residues. Trimming shortened V by 3 bases and J by 2 bases, and 20 bases separated the two germline ends. CDR1 and CDR2 (germline): MGHRA, YSYEKL. The CDR3 loop is CASSHATGAQSPYEQYF. CDR3 nucleotides: TGCGCCAGCAGCCACGCTACTGGGGCACAGAGTCCCTACGAGCAGTACTTC.

The gene calls are TRBV29-1 and TRBJ1-2; D is unclear. The CDR3 has 16 amino acids. Per germline, CDR1 SQVTM and CDR2 ANQGSEA. Deletions cut 0 bases from V and 4 bases from J, with 18 bases between. CDR3 amino acids: CSVEDIEGSGSYGYTF. DNA of the CDR3: TGCAGCGTTGAAGATATCGAGGGTTCGGGTAGCTATGGCTACACCTTC.

V usage is TRBV11-2 and J usage is TRBJ2-1; 8 nucleotides align to TRBD2. Germline-derived CDR1 and CDR2 are SGHAT and FQNNGV. CDR3 length equals 16 residues. V gave up 5 bases and J gave up 5 bases; unmatched junction bases: 11. CDR3 in DNA: TGTGCCAGCAGCCTGGCCGGACTAGCCTTCAACAATGAGCAGTTCTTC. It is translated as CASSLAGLAFNNEQFF.

The table lists this clone with a few counts. The J gene is TRBJ2-1, the V gene TRBV7-2, with D maybe TRBD2 (6 bases). CDR1 is SGHTA and CDR2 is FQGNSA in the germline V gene. The CDR3 covers 14 residues. V gave up 1 base and J gave up 7 bases, with 11 bases separating them. CDR3 residues: CASSLESRGNEQFF. The CDR3 DNA is TGTGCCAGCAGCTTAGAGTCCCGGGGGAATGAGCAGTTCTTC.

The chain's CDR3 is CASSTGFANTEAFF. DNA for the CDR3: TGTGCCAGCAGTACAGGGTTTGCGAACACTGAAGCTTTCTTT. The chain uses TRBV28 and TRBJ1-1; perhaps TRBD1 as D (6 bases). V was shortened by 5 bases and J by 1 base, with 11 bases between the two germline ends. Germline assignment: CDR1 MDHEN and CDR2 SYDVKM. The CDR3 length is 14 residues.